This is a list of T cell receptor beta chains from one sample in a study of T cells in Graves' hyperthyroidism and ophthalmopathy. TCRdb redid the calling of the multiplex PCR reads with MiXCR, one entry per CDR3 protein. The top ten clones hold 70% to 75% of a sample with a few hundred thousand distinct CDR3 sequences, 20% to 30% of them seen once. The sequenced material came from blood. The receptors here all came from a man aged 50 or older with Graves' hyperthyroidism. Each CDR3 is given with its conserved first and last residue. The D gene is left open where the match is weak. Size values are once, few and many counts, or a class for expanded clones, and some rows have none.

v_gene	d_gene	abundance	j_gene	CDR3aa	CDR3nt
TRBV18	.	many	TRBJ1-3	CASSPASSGNTIYF	TGTGCCAGCTCACCCGCCAGCTCTGGAAACACCATATATTTT
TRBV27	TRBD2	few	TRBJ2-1	CASSDKLAGGGDEQFF	TGTGCCAGCAGTGATAAACTAGCGGGAGGTGGGGATGAGCAGTTCTTC
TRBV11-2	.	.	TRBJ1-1	CASSLGPGGSTAAFF	TGTGCCAGCAGCTTGGGACCAGGTGGTAGCACTGCAGCTTTCTTT
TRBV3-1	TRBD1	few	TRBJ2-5	CASSQDIMGQKETQYF	TGTGCCAGCAGCCAAGATATTATGGGACAGAAAGAGACCCAGTACTTC
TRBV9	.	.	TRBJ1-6	CASSSDGLSPLHF	TGTGCCAGCAGCTCAGACGGTCTTTCACCCCTCCACTTT
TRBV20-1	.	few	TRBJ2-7	CSASGARSSYEQYF	TGCAGTGCTAGTGGGGCGAGGAGCTCCTACGAGCAGTACTTC
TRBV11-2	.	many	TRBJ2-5	CASSLDGTAETQYF	TGTGCCAGCAGCTTAGATGGGACTGCGGAGACCCAGTACTTC
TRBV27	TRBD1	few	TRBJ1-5	CASSFQGARSNQPQHF	TGTGCCAGCAGTTTTCAGGGGGCGAGAAGCAATCAGCCCCAGCATTTT
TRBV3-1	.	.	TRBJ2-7	CASSPTPRGEQYF	TGTGCCAGCAGCCCAACACCCCGGGGCGAGCAGTACTTC
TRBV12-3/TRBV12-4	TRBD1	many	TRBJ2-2	CASSPRGTGNTGELFF	TGTGCCAGCAGTCCAAGGGGGACAGGGAACACCGGGGAGCTGTTTTTT
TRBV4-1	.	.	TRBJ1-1	CASSLRREGAEAFF	TGCGCCAGCAGCCTCCGGCGGGAGGGGGCTGAAGCTTTCTTT
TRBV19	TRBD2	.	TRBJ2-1	CASTNAGRHYLAGGFYNEQFF	TGTGCCAGTACCAATGCCGGACGGCACTATCTAGCGGGAGGTTTCTACAATGAGCAGTTCTTC
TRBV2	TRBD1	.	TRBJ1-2	CASKTGTGSDYTF	TGTGCCAGCAAAACCGGGACAGGGAGCGACTACACCTTC
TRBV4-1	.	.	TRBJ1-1	CASNQSSLLNTEAFF	TGCGCCAGCAACCAATCGTCTCTCCTGAACACTGAAGCTTTCTTT
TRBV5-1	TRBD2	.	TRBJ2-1	CASSLGLASLNEQFF	TGCGCCAGCAGCTTGGGACTAGCTTCCCTCAATGAGCAGTTCTTC
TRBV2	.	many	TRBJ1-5	CASSERTSNQPQHF	TGTGCCAGCAGTGAGAGGACGAGCAATCAGCCCCAGCATTTT
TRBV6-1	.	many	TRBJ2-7	CASSYRASAEQYF	TGTGCCAGCAGTTATAGGGCTAGCGCCGAGCAGTACTTC
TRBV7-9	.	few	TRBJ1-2	CASSPNEVYGYTF	TGTGCCAGCAGCCCCAACGAGGTCTATGGCTACACCTTC
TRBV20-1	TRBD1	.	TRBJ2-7	CSARTGRTGIEQYF	TGCAGTGCTAGGACAGGGAGAACTGGAATTGAGCAGTACTTC
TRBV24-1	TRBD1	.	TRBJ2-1	CATSDYGQGADEQFF	TGTGCCACCAGTGATTACGGACAGGGGGCCGATGAGCAGTTCTTC
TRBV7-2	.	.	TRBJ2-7	CASSQEVAFSHEQYF	TGTGCCAGCAGCCAAGAGGTCGCCTTTAGCCACGAGCAGTACTTC
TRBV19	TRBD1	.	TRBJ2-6	CASSIARDRGDGANVLTF	TGTGCCAGTAGTATTGCCCGGGACAGGGGAGACGGGGCCAACGTCCTGACTTTC
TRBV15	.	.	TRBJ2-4	CATSRDATDRWGKNIQYF	TGTGCCACCAGCAGAGATGCGACAGACCGGTGGGGCAAAAACATTCAGTACTTC
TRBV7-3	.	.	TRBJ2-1	CASSGEVRDTNYNEQFF	TGTGCCAGTAGTGGGGAGGTTCGAGACACCAACTACAATGAGCAGTTCTTC
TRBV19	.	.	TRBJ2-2	CASSTWGSGELFF	TGTGCCAGTAGTACCTGGGGGTCCGGGGAGCTGTTTTTT
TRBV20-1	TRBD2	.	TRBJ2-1	CSTIAGAINEQFF	TGCAGTACTATAGCGGGAGCCATCAATGAGCAGTTCTTC
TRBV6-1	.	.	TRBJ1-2	CASSPGTNYGYTF	TGTGCCAGCAGTCCCGGGACAAATTATGGCTACACCTTC
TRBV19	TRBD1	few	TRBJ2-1	CASSIDLITDRGRGEQFF	TGTGCCAGTAGTATAGATCTGATAACCGACAGGGGGCGGGGTGAGCAGTTCTTC
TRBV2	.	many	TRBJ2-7	CASREGTESYEQYF	TGTGCCAGCAGAGAAGGGACCGAGTCCTACGAGCAGTACTTC